A selection of T cell receptor beta chains follows, all from one sample in a study of blood T cell repertoires in COVID-19. Method: immunoSEQ multiplex PCR; TCRdb's copy keeps in-frame clones and lacks some. The repertoire includes 300,000 to 350,000 clones, about 88% of them detected once, and approximately 1% sits in the top ten. The specimen sequenced was PBMCs or T cells enriched from blood (not recorded which). These receptors were collected from a woman aged 25-40 years who had been exposed to COVID-19. Each CDR3 is given with its conserved first and last residue. Each record gives: J gene, clone size, D gene, V gene, CDR3 DNA, CDR3 protein. The D gene is left open where the match is weak. Expanded clones get a size class; other rows say once, few or many, or leave the size out.

j_gene: TRBJ2-7
abundance: .
d_gene: .
v_gene: TRBV29-1
CDR3nt: TGCAGCGTAGAGGGTCCCTACGAGCAGTACTTC
CDR3aa: CSVEGPYEQYF

j_gene: TRBJ1-3
abundance: .
d_gene: .
v_gene: TRBV7-9
CDR3nt: TGTGCCAGCAGTTGGAGAGCGAACACCATATATTTT
CDR3aa: CASSWRANTIYF

j_gene: TRBJ2-7
abundance: .
d_gene: .
v_gene: TRBV21-1
CDR3nt: TGTGCCAGCAGCGCTGGACTAGCGGGGCCAGTGAACTACGAGCAGTACTTC
CDR3aa: CASSAGLAGPVNYEQYF

j_gene: TRBJ2-2
abundance: few
d_gene: .
v_gene: TRBV27
CDR3nt: TGTGCCAGCAGTACGTGGAGGGAGTACACCGGGGAGCTGTTTTTT
CDR3aa: CASSTWREYTGELFF

j_gene: TRBJ2-3
abundance: .
d_gene: TRBD2
v_gene: TRBV6-1
CDR3nt: TGTGCCAGCAGTGAAGCCCCCGGGACTAGCGGGAGTTCTTATACAGATACGCAGTATTTT
CDR3aa: CASSEAPGTSGSSYTDTQYF

j_gene: TRBJ2-7
abundance: .
d_gene: TRBD1
v_gene: TRBV27
CDR3nt: TGTGCCAGTCATAAGGGACAGGGGCCTAACTACGAGCAGTACTTC
CDR3aa: CASHKGQGPNYEQYF

j_gene: TRBJ2-1
abundance: .
d_gene: TRBD1
v_gene: TRBV27
CDR3nt: TGTGCCAGCAGTCCTCCTCCGGGACAGGGATGGGATGAGCAGTTCTTC
CDR3aa: CASSPPPGQGWDEQFF

j_gene: TRBJ2-3
abundance: .
d_gene: .
v_gene: TRBV5-1
CDR3nt: TGCGCCAGCAGCTTGGCTGAGGGTAGCACGACAGATACGCAGTATTTT
CDR3aa: CASSLAEGSTTDTQYF

j_gene: TRBJ2-1
abundance: .
d_gene: .
v_gene: TRBV11-2
CDR3nt: TGTGCCAGCAGCTTAGAGCTAAGTTTCACCTACAATGAGCAGTTCTTC
CDR3aa: CASSLELSFTYNEQFF

j_gene: TRBJ2-5
abundance: .
d_gene: TRBD2
v_gene: TRBV25-1
CDR3nt: TGTGCCAGCAGTGCTCCCAGCGGGACGGGGGAGACCCAGTACTTC
CDR3aa: CASSAPSGTGETQYF

j_gene: TRBJ1-1
abundance: .
d_gene: TRBD1
v_gene: TRBV19
CDR3nt: TGTGCCAGTACCCCGGGACAGGGGCACACTGAAGCTTTCTTT
CDR3aa: CASTPGQGHTEAFF

j_gene: TRBJ1-5
abundance: .
d_gene: TRBD1
v_gene: TRBV12-5
CDR3nt: TGTGCTAGTGGTTTGGGGACAGGCTTCAATCAGCCCCAGCATTTT
CDR3aa: CASGLGTGFNQPQHF

j_gene: TRBJ2-7
abundance: once
d_gene: TRBD1
v_gene: TRBV27
CDR3nt: TGTGCCAGCTCGGGACAGAGATACGAGCAGTACTTC
CDR3aa: CASSGQRYEQYF

j_gene: TRBJ1-2
abundance: .
d_gene: .
v_gene: TRBV7-8
CDR3nt: TGTGCCAGCAGCTTAGCTGTCGAGACAAGATATGGCTACACCTTC
CDR3aa: CASSLAVETRYGYTF

j_gene: TRBJ2-7
abundance: .
d_gene: TRBD1
v_gene: TRBV24-1
CDR3nt: TGTGCCACCAGTGACCGCGACAGGGGCTACGAGCAGTACTTC
CDR3aa: CATSDRDRGYEQYF

j_gene: TRBJ2-1
abundance: .
d_gene: TRBD2
v_gene: TRBV29-1
CDR3nt: TGCAGCGCTATGTTGCGTCCTAGCGGGAGCTCCTACAATGAGCAGTTCTTC
CDR3aa: CSAMLRPSGSSYNEQFF

j_gene: TRBJ2-3
abundance: .
d_gene: .
v_gene: TRBV3-1/TRBV3-2
CDR3nt: TGTGCCAGCAGTGACACCCCCCCTGATACGCAGTATTTT
CDR3aa: CASSDTPPDTQYF